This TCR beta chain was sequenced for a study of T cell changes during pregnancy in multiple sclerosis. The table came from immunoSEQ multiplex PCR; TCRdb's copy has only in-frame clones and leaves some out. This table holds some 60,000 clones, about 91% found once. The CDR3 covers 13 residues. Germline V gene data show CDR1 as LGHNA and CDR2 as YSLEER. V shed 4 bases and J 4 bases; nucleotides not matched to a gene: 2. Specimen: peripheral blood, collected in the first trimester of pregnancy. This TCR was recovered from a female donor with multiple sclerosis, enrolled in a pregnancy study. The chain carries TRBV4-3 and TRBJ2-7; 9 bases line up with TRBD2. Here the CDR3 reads CASSPTSGYEQYF. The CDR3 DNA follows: TGCGCCAGCAGCCCGACTAGCGGTTACGAGCAGTACTTC.